This entry lists 2 T cell receptor beta chains sequenced from one sample in a study of blood T cells in healthy people across ages. Next came a second PCR, run for roughly 7 to 12 cycles, which used a sample-barcoded 5' primer along with a J-beta primer mix. Each CDR3 protein gets one entry after TCRdb re-called the 5' RACE reads with MiXCR. The data show around 990,000 distinct CDR3 sequences, more than 30% seen once. The sample consisted of blood. These receptors originate from a man between 18 and 35 years old in good health.

The gene calls are TRBV20-1 and TRBJ1-1, with 7 nucleotides matching TRBD1. The V gene end was trimmed by 3 bases and the J gene end by 7 bases; junction bases not matched to a gene: 5. CDR3 size: 12 residues. The germline CDR1 and CDR2 sequences are DFQATT and SNEGSKA (reference sequence). The CDR3 coding sequence is TGCAGTGCTAGTGGGACAGTCATTGAAGCTTTCTTT. Protein: CSASGTVIEAFF.

The rearrangement links TRBV5-1 to TRBJ2-1; D is uncertain. Germline V CDR1 and CDR2: SGHRS, YFSETQ. The CDR3 consists of 15 residues. The V end was cut by 4 bases, the J end by 4 bases, with 15 bases between. The CDR3 DNA is TGCGCCAGCAGCCTCCCCCGGATGGGGTACAATGAGCAGTTCTTC. It is translated as CASSLPRMGYNEQFF.